This TCR beta chain was captured by sequencing in a study of CD8 T cells in ankylosing spondylitis. The CDR3 has 14 residues. V gave up 4 bases and J gave up 0 bases, with 7 bases separating them. In germline, CDR1 is MGHDK, CDR2 SYGVNS. This clonotype has a count of ten or more. The target antigen is unknown. Molecular-barcoded quantitative 5'-RACE produced these TCR beta libraries. One entry per CDR3 protein results from TCRdb running MiXCR on the 5' RACE reads. There are 200,000 to 300,000 distinct CDR3 sequences in the sample; about 9.1% occur only once, and under 7.5% lies in the top ten. Study results and caveats: Characteristic, it appeared, of ankylosing spondylitis blood was a TCR beta motif of about eight highly homologous variants. Previously reported in reactive arthritis synovial fluid and blood were some of the motif variants. CD8+ cells made up the disease-linked clones, which were relatively rare in peripheral blood.

This rearrangement joins TRBV25-1 to TRBJ1-5; D gene uncertain. The sequenced sample was blood, either unsorted or a sorted T cell fraction (not recorded which). This receptor was taken from a male donor with ankylosing spondylitis or in good health (not recorded which). CDR3 DNA: TGTGCCAGCAGTGCCGGGGTTAGCAATCAGCCCCAGCATTTT. Translating it yields CASSAGVSNQPQHF.